Listed below are T cell receptor beta chains from one sample, sequenced in a study of blood T cell repertoires in COVID-19. Profiled with immunoSEQ multiplex PCR; TCRdb holds only in-frame clones, not every one. The sample includes approximately 100,000 clones, 75% to 85% of them seen just once. Sequencing was carried out using peripheral blood. These receptors came from a man between 65 and 85 years old with acute or convalescent COVID-19. Each CDR3 is given with its conserved first and last residue. A D gene is named only where the DNA matches it firmly. Expanded clones are given a class, and other clones once, few, many or no size at all.

v_gene	d_gene	j_gene	abundance	CDR3aa	CDR3nt
TRBV2	TRBD1	TRBJ1-1	once	CASSGNTGGVGAFF	TGTGCCAGCAGCGGAAATACAGGGGGCGTTGGGGCTTTCTTT
TRBV3-1/TRBV3-2	-	TRBJ2-5	-	CASSERRGTQYF	TGTGCCAGCAGCGAACGGCGAGGGACCCAGTACTTC
TRBV5-1	TRBD1	TRBJ2-2	-	CASSLVQGADGELFF	TGCGCCAGCAGCTTGGTACAGGGGGCTGACGGGGAGCTGTTTTTT
TRBV18	TRBD2	TRBJ2-1	few	CASSLAGGRNNEQFF	TGTGCCAGCTCGCTAGCGGGAGGTCGTAACAATGAGCAGTTCTTC
TRBV18	-	TRBJ1-2	-	CASSPQGNYGYTF	TGTGCCAGCTCACCACAGGGGAACTATGGCTACACCTTC
TRBV10-3	-	TRBJ2-2	few	CAISESTPGTGELFF	TGTGCCATCAGTGAGTCAACTCCGGGCACCGGGGAGCTGTTTTTT
TRBV2	-	TRBJ1-5	few	CASRTWADTSYPQHF	TGTGCCAGCAGGACCTGGGCGGACACGTCGTATCCCCAGCATTTT
TRBV7-8	-	TRBJ1-2	few	CASSLTLTTDGYTF	TGTGCCAGCAGCTTAACTCTCACGACAGATGGCTACACCTTC
TRBV28	-	TRBJ1-2	-	CASSLRTPGYTF	TGTGCCAGCAGTCTCCGGACACCTGGCTACACCTTC
TRBV3-1/TRBV3-2	TRBD1	TRBJ1-5	-	CASSQDRGLGNQPQHF	TGTGCCAGCAGCCAAGACAGGGGGCTTGGCAATCAGCCCCAGCATTTT
TRBV7-6	TRBD2	TRBJ2-1	-	CASSLALIGTSGHEQFF	TGTGCCAGCAGCTTAGCGCTTATCGGGACTAGCGGGCATGAGCAGTTCTTC
TRBV11-2	TRBD1	TRBJ1-4	-	CASRAGTGLTNEKLFF	TGTGCCAGCAGAGCCGGGACAGGGTTAACTAATGAAAAACTGTTTTTT
TRBV7-2	-	TRBJ2-1	-	CASSLPGSGEQFF	TGTGCCAGCAGCTTGCCGGGGTCTGGGGAGCAGTTCTTC
TRBV3-1/TRBV3-2	TRBD2	TRBJ2-1	-	CASSRNLAGGGDEQFF	TGTGCCAGCAGCCGAAATCTAGCGGGAGGAGGGGATGAGCAGTTCTTC
TRBV3-1/TRBV3-2	-	TRBJ1-3	few	CASRTDRLPGNTIYF	TGTGCCAGCAGGACCGACAGGCTCCCTGGAAACACCATATATTTT
TRBV12-5	TRBD1	TRBJ2-7	-	CASGSGQGSLGEQYF	TGTGCTAGTGGCTCCGGACAGGGATCCTTGGGCGAGCAGTACTTC
TRBV18	TRBD1	TRBJ2-7	-	CASSSPQGANEQYF	TGTGCCAGCTCATCTCCGCAGGGGGCCAACGAGCAGTACTTC
TRBV11-2	TRBD2	TRBJ2-1	once	CASSFLWTSGNEQFF	TGTGCCAGCAGCTTCCTCTGGACTAGCGGCAATGAGCAGTTCTTC
TRBV9	-	TRBJ2-3	few	CASSVATAGTGTQYF	TGTGCCAGCAGCGTAGCTACGGCCGGCACGGGTACGCAGTATTTT
TRBV2	-	TRBJ1-1	few	CASSEYESTEAFF	TGTGCCAGCAGTGAATATGAGAGCACTGAAGCTTTCTTT
TRBV27	TRBD2	TRBJ2-5	few	CASSFLLAGNQETQYF	TGTGCCAGCAGTTTCCTACTAGCGGGGAACCAAGAGACCCAGTACTTC
TRBV5-1	TRBD1	TRBJ1-4	-	CASSAWDRRGEKLFF	TGCGCCAGCAGCGCATGGGACAGGAGAGGAGAAAAACTGTTTTTT
TRBV28	-	TRBJ1-2	-	CASTREYGYTF	TGTGCCAGCACACGGGAGTATGGCTACACCTTC
TRBV5-1	-	TRBJ1-5	-	CASSLAPENQPQHF	TGCGCCAGCAGCTTGGCCCCGGAGAATCAGCCCCAGCATTTT
TRBV28	TRBD2	TRBJ2-7	-	CASSLWGMGGGLPLSYEQYF	TGTGCCAGCAGCTTATGGGGTATGGGGGGGGGACTACCCCTCTCCTACGAGCAGTACTTC
TRBV27	TRBD2	TRBJ2-1	-	CASSLTSGNNEQFF	TGTGCCAGCAGTTTGACTAGCGGGAACAATGAGCAGTTCTTC
TRBV5-4	-	TRBJ2-5	few	CASSLPSQETQYF	TGTGCCAGCAGCTTGCCCTCCCAAGAGACCCAGTACTTC
TRBV19	-	TRBJ2-7	-	CASSISQRTRYEQYF	TGTGCCAGTAGTATAAGCCAACGGACACGTTACGAGCAGTACTTC
TRBV2	-	TRBJ2-7	few	CASSGYFSYEQYF	TGTGCCAGCAGTGGGTACTTTTCCTACGAGCAGTACTTC